This is a list of T cell receptor beta chains from one sample in a study of T cell responses to AZD1222 COVID-19 vaccine. Some clones are missing from TCRdb's copy, which holds only in-frame ones; the method was immunoSEQ multiplex PCR. The table records about 110,000 clones, 89% of them present only once. Sequences were derived from peripheral blood, sampled on day 0 of AZD1222 vaccination. The receptors stem from an adult in good health. Both conserved end residues are part of each CDR3. The D gene is left open where the match is weak. Rows give clone size only sometimes, using once, few, many, or a class for an expanded clone.

v_call: TRBV18; j_call: TRBJ2-5; d_call: -; cdr3_length: 15; clone_size: once; cdr3_aa: CASSPRRTQGETQYF; cdr3_nt: TGTGCCAGCTCACCACGCAGGACACAGGGAGAGACCCAGTACTTC
v_call: TRBV2; j_call: TRBJ2-5; d_call: -; cdr3_length: 13; clone_size: -; cdr3_aa: CASSRDTQETQYF; cdr3_nt: TGTGCCAGCAGTCGAGACACTCAAGAGACCCAGTACTTC
v_call: TRBV15; j_call: TRBJ2-7; d_call: -; cdr3_length: 13; clone_size: -; cdr3_aa: CATSDRHSYEQYF; cdr3_nt: TGTGCCACCAGCGATCGACATTCCTACGAGCAGTACTTC
v_call: TRBV29-1; j_call: TRBJ2-4; d_call: -; cdr3_length: 12; clone_size: -; cdr3_aa: CSVARETKIQYF; cdr3_nt: TGCAGCGTCGCTCGGGAGACCAAAATTCAGTACTTC
v_call: TRBV3-1/TRBV3-2; j_call: TRBJ2-2; d_call: -; cdr3_length: 14; clone_size: -; cdr3_aa: CASSLDYPTGELFF; cdr3_nt: TGTGCCAGCAGTTTGGACTATCCCACCGGGGAGCTGTTTTTT
v_call: TRBV7-9; j_call: TRBJ2-2; d_call: -; cdr3_length: 13; clone_size: few; cdr3_aa: CASRTTGPGELFF; cdr3_nt: TGTGCCAGCAGGACAACAGGTCCCGGGGAGCTGTTTTTT
v_call: TRBV28; j_call: TRBJ2-5; d_call: -; cdr3_length: 13; clone_size: -; cdr3_aa: CASRTGSWETQYF; cdr3_nt: TGTGCCAGCAGGACCGGGTCGTGGGAGACCCAGTACTTC
v_call: TRBV13; j_call: TRBJ1-1; d_call: -; cdr3_length: 13; clone_size: -; cdr3_aa: CASSLRGGGVAFF; cdr3_nt: TGTGCCAGCAGCTTACGAGGGGGAGGTGTAGCTTTCTTT
v_call: TRBV5-1; j_call: TRBJ1-2; d_call: -; cdr3_length: 15; clone_size: -; cdr3_aa: CASSPGASGSSGYTF; cdr3_nt: TGCGCCAGCAGCCCTGGCGCGTCAGGTTCGAGTGGCTACACCTTC
v_call: TRBV29-1; j_call: TRBJ1-2; d_call: -; cdr3_length: 12; clone_size: -; cdr3_aa: CSCIEGGGGYTF; cdr3_nt: TGCAGCTGTATTGAGGGGGGTGGTGGCTACACCTTC
v_call: TRBV5-1; j_call: TRBJ1-4; d_call: -; cdr3_length: 14; clone_size: -; cdr3_aa: CASSFGTEHEKLFF; cdr3_nt: TGCGCCAGCAGCTTTGGGACCGAGCATGAAAAACTGTTTTTT
v_call: TRBV21-1; j_call: TRBJ2-3; d_call: -; cdr3_length: 15; clone_size: -; cdr3_aa: CASGPPNRVTDTQYF; cdr3_nt: TGTGCCAGCGGACCACCGAACAGGGTTACAGATACGCAGTATTTT
v_call: TRBV5-1; j_call: TRBJ1-5; d_call: TRBD1; cdr3_length: 14; clone_size: -; cdr3_aa: CASSPGQDGQPQHF; cdr3_nt: TGCGCCAGCAGCCCGGGACAGGATGGTCAGCCCCAGCATTTT
v_call: TRBV5-1; j_call: TRBJ2-2; d_call: TRBD1; cdr3_length: 16; clone_size: -; cdr3_aa: CASSSRTGTNTGELFF; cdr3_nt: TGCGCCAGCAGCTCTCGGACAGGCACAAACACCGGGGAGCTGTTTTTT
v_call: TRBV28; j_call: TRBJ2-7; d_call: -; cdr3_length: 13; clone_size: -; cdr3_aa: CASSFTAAYEQYF; cdr3_nt: TGTGCCAGCAGTTTCACGGCCGCCTACGAGCAGTACTTC
v_call: TRBV6-6; j_call: TRBJ1-4; d_call: -; cdr3_length: 13; clone_size: -; cdr3_aa: CASSPPAREKLFF; cdr3_nt: TGTGCCAGCAGCCCACCTGCACGGGAAAAACTGTTTTTT
v_call: TRBV11-2; j_call: TRBJ1-2; d_call: -; cdr3_length: 15; clone_size: -; cdr3_aa: CASSLAFRGDYGYTF; cdr3_nt: TGTGCCAGCAGCTTAGCTTTCAGGGGAGACTATGGCTACACCTTC
v_call: TRBV27; j_call: TRBJ1-2; d_call: -; cdr3_length: 15; clone_size: -; cdr3_aa: CASSLSLGANYGYTF; cdr3_nt: TGTGCCAGCAGTTTATCGCTGGGAGCTAACTATGGCTACACCTTC
v_call: TRBV7-6; j_call: TRBJ2-6; d_call: -; cdr3_length: 22; clone_size: -; cdr3_aa: CASSLPRLKGERINGGANVLTF; cdr3_nt: TGTGCCAGCAGCTTACCAAGGTTGAAGGGAGAAAGAATTAATGGTGGGGCCAACGTCCTGACTTTC
v_call: TRBV19; j_call: TRBJ2-2; d_call: TRBD2; cdr3_length: 14; clone_size: few; cdr3_aa: CAPPGGRGTGELFF; cdr3_nt: TGTGCCCCCCCGGGAGGCCGTGGCACCGGGGAGCTGTTTTTT
v_call: TRBV19; j_call: TRBJ1-3; d_call: -; cdr3_length: 13; clone_size: -; cdr3_aa: CASSRVGGNTIYF; cdr3_nt: TGTGCCAGTAGCAGGGTGGGAGGAAACACCATATATTTT
v_call: TRBV29-1; j_call: TRBJ2-5; d_call: TRBD1; cdr3_length: 12; clone_size: -; cdr3_aa: CSASDRVGTQYF; cdr3_nt: TGCAGCGCCTCGGACAGGGTTGGGACCCAGTACTTC